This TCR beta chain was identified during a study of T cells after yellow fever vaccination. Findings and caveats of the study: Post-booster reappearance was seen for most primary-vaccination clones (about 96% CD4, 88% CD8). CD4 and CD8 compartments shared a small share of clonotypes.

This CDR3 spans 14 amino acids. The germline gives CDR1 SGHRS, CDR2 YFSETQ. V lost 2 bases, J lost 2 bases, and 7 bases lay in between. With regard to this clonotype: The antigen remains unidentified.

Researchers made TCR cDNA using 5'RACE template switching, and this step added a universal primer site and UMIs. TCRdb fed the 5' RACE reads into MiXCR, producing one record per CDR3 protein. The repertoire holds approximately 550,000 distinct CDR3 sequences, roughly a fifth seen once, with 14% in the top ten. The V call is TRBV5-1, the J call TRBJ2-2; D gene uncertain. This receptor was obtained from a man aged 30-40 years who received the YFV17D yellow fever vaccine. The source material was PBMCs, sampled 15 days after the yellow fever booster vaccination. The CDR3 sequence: CASSFADNTGELFF. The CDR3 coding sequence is TGCGCCAGCAGCTTCGCGGATAACACCGGGGAGCTGTTTTTT.